This T cell receptor beta chain was identified in a study of T cells after yellow fever vaccination. Study-wide results and limits: Shared CD4/CD8 clonotypes were a small share, likely from convergent recombination.

In TCRdb, the 5' RACE reads were re-called with MiXCR into one record per CDR3 protein. The data hold around 100,000 distinct CDR3 sequences, with roughly 8.4% observed a single time. Germline CDR1 is KGHSH and CDR2 is LQKENI. CDR3 length: 14 amino acids. Deletions cut 1 base from V and 6 bases from J, with 11 bases between. This clonotype came up many times. Its target is unknown. The V and J genes are TRBV18 and TRBJ2-3, with D possibly TRBD2 on 6 matching bases. Sample: CD8+ T cells sorted from PBMCs, taken 45 days after the yellow fever booster vaccination. The receptor was derived from a man aged 30 to 39 who received the YFV17D yellow fever vaccine. The CDR3 region is CASSPQPSVDTQYF. Here the CDR3 DNA reads TGTGCCAGCTCACCACAGCCTAGCGTGGATACGCAGTATTTT.